This TCR beta chain was recovered during a study of blood T cells in healthy people across ages. At the level of the study: About one barcoded beta molecule per two T cells was captured by template switching. Study-level points and caveats: What prevented conclusive comparison of naive and antigen-experienced cells was that PBMCs were unsorted.

Using a J-beta primer mix together with a sample-barcoded 5' primer, a second PCR was run for about 6 to 11 cycles. MiXCR, applied by TCRdb to the 5' RACE reads, yields one record per CDR3 protein. The table lists some 1,500,000 distinct CDR3 sequences, under 55% of them singletons, with around 4% in the top ten. A remark on this clonotype: Its antigen is as yet unknown.

The extraction recovered at least 6 micrograms of total RNA per sample. There are 13 residues in the CDR3. Trimming pared 6 bases from V and 6 bases from J, leaving 9 bases between. Germline-derived CDR1 and CDR2 are ENHRY and SYGVKD. The source material was blood. This receptor was taken from a woman aged 18-29 years in good health. The rearrangement uses TRBV10-3 and TRBJ1-6, with D possibly TRBD1 on 6 matching bases. The CDR3 sequence is CAISVQGNSPLHF. The CDR3 DNA is TGTGCCATCAGCGTACAGGGTAATTCACCCCTCCACTTT.